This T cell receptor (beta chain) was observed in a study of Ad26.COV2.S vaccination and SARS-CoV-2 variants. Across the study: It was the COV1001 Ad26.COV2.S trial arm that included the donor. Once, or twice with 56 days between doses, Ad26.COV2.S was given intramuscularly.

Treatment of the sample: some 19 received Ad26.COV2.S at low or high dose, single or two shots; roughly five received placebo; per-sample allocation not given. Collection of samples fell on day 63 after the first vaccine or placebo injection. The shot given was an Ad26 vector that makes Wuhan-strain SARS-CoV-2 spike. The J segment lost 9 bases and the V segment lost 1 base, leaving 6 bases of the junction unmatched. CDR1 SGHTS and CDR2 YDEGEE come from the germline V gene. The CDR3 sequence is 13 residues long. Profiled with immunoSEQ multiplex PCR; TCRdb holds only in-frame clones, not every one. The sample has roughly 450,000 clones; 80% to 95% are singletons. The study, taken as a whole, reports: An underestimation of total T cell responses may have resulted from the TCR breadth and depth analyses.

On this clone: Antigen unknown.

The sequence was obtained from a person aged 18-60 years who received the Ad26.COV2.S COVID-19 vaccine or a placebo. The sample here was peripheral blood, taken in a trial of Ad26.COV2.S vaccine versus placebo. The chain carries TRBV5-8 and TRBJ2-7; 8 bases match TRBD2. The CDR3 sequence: CASSLRGGAGQYF. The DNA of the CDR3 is TGTGCCAGCAGCTTGCGGGGGGGCGCCGGGCAGTACTTC.